This TCR beta chain was documented in a study of cytomegalovirus exposure and HLA in healthy donors. Findings and limits, study-wide: Many donors shared some public TCRs, even though most TCR sequences were rare. The investigators catalogued 164 TCR beta chains as cytomegalovirus-associated.

Turning to this clone: What it recognizes is unknown.

The V end was cut by 2 bases, the J end by 4 bases, with 15 bases between. The CDR3 is made up of 15 amino acids. Germline V lookup: CDR1 LNHDA, CDR2 SQIVND (reference sequence). The method was immunoSEQ multiplex PCR; TCRdb's version includes in-frame clones alone and lacks a portion of them. This repertoire shows some 150,000 clones, 70% to 90% found once; its top ten account for approximately 2.2%. V gene TRBV19 combines with J gene TRBJ2-7; tentative D call: TRBD1 (6 bases). The specimen was PBMCs. This receptor was taken from a human donor in good health. Here the CDR3 DNA reads TGTGCCAGTAGTATACCGGGGACACTCCAATACGAGCAGTACTTC. Translation: CASSIPGTLQYEQYF.